A single sample gave rise to the 10 T cell receptor beta chains below, sequenced in a study of T cell responses to AZD1222 COVID-19 vaccine. Clones were read by immunoSEQ multiplex PCR, and TCRdb kept only the in-frame ones, dropping some. The sample lists around 140,000 clones; 80% to 90% were seen once. This sample comprised peripheral blood, obtained on day 0 of AZD1222 vaccination. These receptors were obtained from an adult in good health.

This chain uses TRBV7-9 with TRBJ2-5; D possibly corresponds to TRBD2 (5 bases). Per germline, CDR1 SEHNR and CDR2 FQNEAQ (reference sequence). Trimming stripped 1 base from V and 5 bases from J, with 11 bases between. CDR3 length equals 14 residues. CDR3 amino acids: CASSLGPGWETQYF. CDR3 bases: TGTGCCAGCAGCTTAGGCCCGGGGTGGGAGACCCAGTACTTC.

The rearrangement links TRBV5-1 to TRBJ1-2; D uncertain. V was shortened by 3 bases and J by 4 bases, with 13 bases between the two germline ends. The CDR3 length is 14 residues. From germline, CDR1 is SGHRS and CDR2 YFSETQ. The CDR3 is CASSSLTGGYGYTF. The CDR3 DNA reads TGCGCCAGCAGCTCCCTAACGGGAGGCTATGGCTACACCTTC.

As for this clone: In the same sample, other DNA sequences code for this CDR3. The CDR3 here is CASRMDRNQPQHF. The CDR3 nucleotides are TGTGCCAGCAGGATGGACAGGAATCAGCCCCAGCATTTT. The chain uses TRBV2 and TRBJ1-5, with TRBD1 identical over 7 bases. Trimming took 6 bases from V and 4 from J; bases not matched to a gene: 3. CDR1 and CDR2 from the germline V gene are SNHLY and FYNNEI. The CDR3 consists of 13 residues.

This clone was found once. The chain is built from TRBV4-1 and TRBJ1-3; weak D call: TRBD1 (5 bases). The CDR3 covers 15 residues. In germline, CDR1 is MGHRA, CDR2 YSYEKL. The V and J ends lost 1 base and 3 bases respectively, with 10 bases between them. The CDR3 spells CASSQVGGIGNTIYF. The CDR3 bases are TGCGCCAGCAGCCAAGTTGGGGGGATTGGAAACACCATATATTTT.

J is TRBJ2-7 and V is TRBV11-2, with a tentative D call TRBD1 (6 bases). Trimming stripped 5 bases from V and 3 bases from J, with 8 bases between. The CDR3 contains 12 residues. Per germline, CDR1 SGHAT and CDR2 FQNNGV. The CDR3 loop reads CASSVDSYEQYF. The CDR3 DNA sequence: TGTGCCAGCAGCGTGGACAGCTACGAGCAGTACTTC.

The chain joins TRBV28 to TRBJ1-1, with a tentative D call TRBD1 (6 bases). The CDR3 runs 15 residues. Between the trimmed V and J ends, which lost 6 bases and 5 bases, there was a span of 19 bases. The V gene's germline CDR1 is MDHEN and CDR2 SYDVKM. The CDR3 bases are TGTGCCAGCAGGTCGGGGGCAGGGGTACATACTGAAGCTTTCTTT. Its protein product is CASRSGAGVHTEAFF.

The V call is TRBV7-6, the J call TRBJ1-1; 8 bases map to TRBD1. V lost 5 bases, J lost 4 bases, and 3 bases stayed unmatched. Germline V gene sequence: CDR1 SGHVS, CDR2 FNYEAQ. CDR3 length: 13 residues. The CDR3 bases are TGTGCCAGCAGCATACAGGGGGGCACTGAAGCTTTCTTT. Translation gives CASSIQGGTEAFF.

V is TRBV5-1 and J is TRBJ1-1; D is possibly TRBD1 (6 bases). V was shortened by 3 bases and J by 4 bases, with 16 bases between the two germline ends. The CDR3 extends over 15 amino acids. CDR1 SGHRS and CDR2 YFSETQ come from the germline V gene. The chain's CDR3 is CASSSEGGRGTEAFF. CDR3 sequence (DNA): TGCGCCAGCAGCTCGGAGGGGGGCCGGGGCACTGAAGCTTTCTTT.

Written as DNA, the CDR3 is TGTGCCACCAGCAGAGCCCCGGGGGCCCCGAACACTGAAGCTTTCTTT. This codes for CATSRAPGAPNTEAFF. This sequence joins TRBV15 and TRBJ1-1; possibly TRBD1 for D (6 bases). The CDR3 is 16 amino acids. CDR1 LNHNV and CDR2 YYDKDF come from the germline V gene (reference sequence). With 1 base removed from V and 1 base from J, the gap between germline ends came to 13 bases.

The chain couples TRBV7-9 to TRBJ1-2, with 8 bases that match TRBD1. V shed 5 bases and J 7 bases; nucleotides not matched to a gene: 3. Germline V gene data show CDR1 as SEHNR and CDR2 as FQNEAQ (reference sequence). The CDR3 extends over 12 amino acids. The CDR3 here is CASSRQGSGYTF. The CDR3 region has the DNA TGTGCCAGCAGCCGACAGGGGTCTGGCTACACCTTC.